The 24 T cell receptor beta chains reported below all come from one sample, sequenced in a study of cytomegalovirus exposure and HLA in healthy donors. Vbeta (60) and Jbeta (13) primers were used in the PCR. Sequencing used immunoSEQ multiplex PCR; TCRdb keeps in-frame clones, though not all of them. The table lists approximately 120,000 clones, roughly 74% of them singletons, with around 4% in the top ten. Specimen: PBMCs. The receptors stem from a woman in her fifties or sixties in good health and CMV-seropositive.

This clone was observed a handful of times. The chain employs TRBV19 and TRBJ2-3; 11 bases are a match to TRBD2. The CDR3 consists of 18 residues. V lost 4 bases to trimming and J lost 1 base; unmatched junction nucleotides: 10. Per the germline V gene, CDR1 is LNHDA and CDR2 is SQIVND (reference sequence). CDR3 sequence reads: CASSKLAGGLIGTDTQYF. CDR3 DNA sequence: TGTGCCAGTAGTAAGTTAGCGGGGGGGCTGATAGGCACAGATACGCAGTATTTT.

This clone has only one observation. The chain is built from TRBV7-9 and TRBJ1-2; 7 bases align to TRBD1. V lost 3 bases and J lost 6; bases outside the gene matches: 1. This CDR3 has 12 amino acids. Germline CDR1 is SEHNR and CDR2 is FQNEAQ (reference sequence). Here the CDR3 DNA reads TGTGCCAGCAGCTTCAGGGGGAATGGCTACACCTTC. Encoded protein: CASSFRGNGYTF.

This clone was observed a handful of times. This sequence joins TRBV6-5 and TRBJ1-4; D remains ambiguous. The CDR3 is 16 amino acids. Trimming pared 0 bases from V and 3 bases from J, leaving 11 bases between. Germline loops: CDR1 MNHEY, CDR2 SVGAGI. CDR3: CASSYSLGAANEKLFF. In DNA, the CDR3 is TGTGCCAGCAGTTACTCTTTAGGAGCGGCTAATGAAAAACTGTTTTTT.

This clone was counted only a few times. Other DNA sequences in the same sample also yield this CDR3. The V gene is TRBV6-5, the J gene TRBJ2-7; D is unclear. V lost 0 bases to trimming and J lost 4 bases, with 7 bases between them. Looked up from germline, CDR1 is MNHEY and CDR2 is SVGAGI. The CDR3 extends over 13 amino acids. The CDR3 bases are TGTGCCAGCAGTTACTCGTATAGTTACGAGCAGTACTTC. Protein product: CASSYSYSYEQYF.

The V call is TRBV7-9, the J call TRBJ2-7; D not resolved. The ends were cut back, 5 bases at V and 2 bases at J, with 4 bases in the middle. Germline V gene data show CDR1 as SEHNR and CDR2 as FQNEAQ (reference sequence). The CDR3 has 11 residues. This CDR3 is CASSGPYEQYF. DNA for the CDR3: TGTGCCAGCAGCGGGCCCTACGAGCAGTACTTC.

This clone was counted between two and nine times. The chain recombines TRBV19 with TRBJ1-2, with unresolved D. The CDR3 is made up of 12 amino acids. V gave up 5 bases and J gave up 4 bases, with 8 bases separating them. Germline CDR1 is LNHDA and CDR2 is SQIVND (reference sequence). CDR3: CASSPGSYGYTF. CDR3 DNA sequence: TGTGCCAGTAGTCCGGGGTCCTATGGCTACACCTTC.

The chain has TRBV27 and TRBJ2-2, with a weak D call TRBD1 (6 bases). Deletions cut 6 bases from V and 2 bases from J, with 13 bases between. CDR1 MNHEY and CDR2 SMNVEV come from the germline V gene (reference sequence). The CDR3 length is 15 residues. CDR3 in DNA: TGTGCCAGCAGGCCCGGGACACCTAACACCGGGGAGCTGTTTTTT. Its protein is CASRPGTPNTGELFF.

The V gene is TRBV19, the J gene TRBJ2-5; D gene ambiguous. The CDR3 has 11 residues. The V and J ends lost 3 bases and 5 bases respectively, with 4 bases between them. Germline values: CDR1 LNHDA, CDR2 SQIVND (reference sequence). The CDR3 sequence is CASSIMETQYF. Written as DNA, the CDR3 is TGTGCCAGTAGTATTATGGAGACCCAGTACTTC. The full variable domain, completed using reference TRBV19 and TRBJ2-5, is DGGITQSPKYLFRKEGQNVTLSCEQNLNHDAMYWYRQDPGQGLRLIYYSQIVNDFQKGDIAEGYSVSREKKESFPLTVTSAQKNPTAFYLCASSIMETQYFGPGTRLLVL.

This chain joins TRBV19 and TRBJ1-3, with TRBD1 matching 7 bases. Losses at the gene ends were 5 bases for V and 0 bases for J; bases not matched to a gene: 4. The germline gives CDR1 LNHDA, CDR2 SQIVND (reference sequence). CDR3 length: 15 residues. As DNA, the CDR3 is TGTGCCAGTAGTCCGACAGGGCCCTCTGGAAACACCATATATTTT. It specifies CASSPTGPSGNTIYF.

The chain employs TRBV6-5 and TRBJ2-2; 10 bases line up with TRBD1. CDR1 is MNHEY and CDR2 is SVGAGI in the germline V gene. The CDR3 contains 15 residues. V trimming: 7 bases; J trimming: 4 bases; junction bases outside the gene matches: 6. Written as DNA, the CDR3 is TGTGCCAGCACCAAGGGGACAGGGGTCACCGGGGAGCTGTTTTTT. It yields the protein CASTKGTGVTGELFF.

CDR3 DNA: TGTGCCATCAGGAAGCAGACTGGGGGTGGGGGGAGGAGCACAGATACGCAGTATTTT. Residues: CAIRKQTGGGGRSTDTQYF. The genes are TRBV10-3 and TRBJ2-3; the D gene is possibly TRBD2 (6 bases). Trimming pared 6 bases from V and 0 bases from J, leaving 25 bases between. This CDR3 is built from 19 residues. Germline V gives CDR1 ENHRY, CDR2 SYGVKD.

CDR3 region: CASSSGTGGAGNSPLHF. CDR3 DNA sequence: TGTGCCAGCAGCTCCGGGACAGGGGGCGCGGGCAATTCACCCCTCCACTTT. The genes are TRBV7-9 and TRBJ1-6; 12 positions agree with TRBD1. Germline V gene sequence: CDR1 SEHNR, CDR2 FQNEAQ (reference sequence). The J segment lost 7 bases and the V segment lost 4 bases, leaving 8 bases of the junction unmatched. The CDR3 is 17 residues long.

This clone has a handful of counts. CDR3 DNA sequence: TGTGCCAGCTCAAGCCGGGACAGGGCTCACTATAATTCACCCCTCCACTTT. It is translated as CASSSRDRAHYNSPLHF. The gene calls are TRBV18 and TRBJ1-6; 9 positions match TRBD1. The CDR3 is 17 amino acids. Unmatched junction bases numbered 8, after V lost 5 bases and J lost 3 bases. Germline CDR1 KGHSH, CDR2 LQKENI.

This chain links TRBV6-5 with TRBJ2-2; TRBD1 aligns across 7 bases. The CDR3 runs to 15 residues. Trimming took 6 bases from V and 4 from J; bases not matched to a gene: 8. CDR1 is MNHEY, CDR2 SVGAGI, per germline. The CDR3 sequence is CASSRENRGTGELFF. The CDR3 nucleotides are TGTGCCAGCAGCCGCGAGAACAGGGGCACCGGGGAGCTGTTTTTT.

V and J are TRBV7-8 and TRBJ1-4, with D unclear. This CDR3 comprises 15 residues. V was cut by 2 bases and J by 8 bases, with 15 bases left in between. Germline V gene data show CDR1 as SGHVS and CDR2 as FQNEAQ. The chain's CDR3 is CASSLSPIGREKLFF. In DNA, the CDR3 is TGTGCCAGCAGCTTATCCCCCATCGGGAGGGAAAAACTGTTTTTT.

The chain employs TRBV9 and TRBJ1-5; D perhaps matches TRBD1 (6 bases). The CDR3 is 15 amino acids. V lost 2 bases, J lost 3 bases, and 12 bases lay in between. Germline V CDR1 and CDR2: SGDLS, YYNGEE. DNA for the CDR3: TGTGCCAGCAGCGTCGGACAGTTCCCCAATCAGCCCCAGCATTTT. It is translated as CASSVGQFPNQPQHF.

This rearrangement joins TRBV30 to TRBJ1-2; tentative D call: TRBD1 (5 bases). The CDR3 loop spans 13 amino acids. CDR1 and CDR2 from the germline V gene are GTSNPN and SVGIG (reference sequence). The V and J ends lost 2 bases and 6 bases respectively, with 13 bases between them. The CDR3 is CAWSPGLGHGYTF. The CDR3 region has the DNA TGTGCCTGGAGTCCTGGTCTGGGGCATGGCTACACCTTC.

On this clone: Sequence at one end of the junction differs from germline and may be a read error. This sample includes further DNA sequences coding for the same CDR3. The V call is TRBV28, the J call TRBJ1-5; maybe TRBD1 (5 bases). The CDR3 contains 15 residues. Per the germline V gene, CDR1 is MDHEN and CDR2 is SYDVKM. As DNA, the CDR3 is TGTGCCAGCAGCTTATTCTCCACCCGGGGGCAGCCCCAGCATTTT. It specifies CASSLFSTRGQPQHF. The full variable domain, completed using reference TRBV28 and TRBJ1-5, is DVKVTQSSRYLVKRTGEKVFLECVQDMDHENMFWYRQDPGLGLRLIYFSYDVKMKEKGDIPEGYSVSREKKERFSLILESASTNQTSMYLCASSLFSTRGQPQHFGDGTRLSIL.

The chain joins TRBV28 to TRBJ1-6; D gene unclear. Germline V gene lookup returns CDR1 MDHEN and CDR2 SYDVKM. Trimming removed 8 bases at V and 7 bases at J, with 15 bases between. The CDR3 extends over 14 amino acids. DNA for the CDR3: TGTGCCAGCCTCCCCCCGGGTTTCAATTCACCCCTCCACTTT. It yields the protein CASLPPGFNSPLHF.

This clone was counted only a few times. V usage is TRBV6-1 and J usage is TRBJ2-3; D gene unclear. V was pared by 4 bases and J by 0 bases, with 5 bases between. In germline, CDR1 is MNHNS, CDR2 SASEGT. This CDR3 region has 13 residues. The CDR3 reads CASSATSTDTQYF. The CDR3 DNA reads as TGTGCCAGCAGTGCAACTAGCACAGATACGCAGTATTTT.

The CDR3 nucleotides are TGTGCCAGCTCACCATATCTTTTTGGGGCAGGGGGTACCTACGAGCAGTACTTC. This encodes CASSPYLFGAGGTYEQYF. V gene TRBV18 combines with J gene TRBJ2-7; TRBD1 aligns across 7 bases. The germline gives CDR1 KGHSH, CDR2 LQKENI. The length of the CDR3 is 18 residues. V trimming: 2 bases; J trimming: 2 bases; junction bases outside the gene matches: 15.

This clone appeared once. This sequence joins TRBV4-1 and TRBJ2-1, with a weak D call TRBD1 (6 bases). CDR3 length: 13 amino acids. V was trimmed by 2 bases and J by 8 bases, leaving 10 bases between them. Looked up from germline, CDR1 is MGHRA and CDR2 is YSYEKL. DNA of the CDR3: TGCGCCAGCAGCCAAACCAGGGGCTATGAGCAGTTCTTC. Protein product: CASSQTRGYEQFF.

The chain uses TRBV2 and TRBJ1-2; TRBD1 might be the D (5 bases). Per the germline V gene, CDR1 is SNHLY and CDR2 is FYNNEI. Trimming stripped 3 bases from V and 4 bases from J, with 9 bases between. The CDR3 is 13 amino acids. The DNA of the CDR3 is TGTGCCAGCAGTGAGTACAGGACCTATGGCTACACCTTC. Its translation: CASSEYRTYGYTF.

The gene calls are TRBV4-1 and TRBJ1-1; D not resolved. The germline CDR1 and CDR2 sequences are MGHRA and YSYEKL. CDR3 size: 15 residues. The ends were cut back, 3 bases at V and 4 bases at J, with 15 bases in the middle. CDR3 DNA: TGCGCCAGCAGCCACAGTAATACTATCAGCACTGAAGCTTTCTTT. Its protein product is CASSHSNTISTEAFF.